This TCR beta chain was recorded in a study of blood T cell repertoires in COVID-19. Study-wide background: Some COVID-19 samples were acute and others convalescent; all came from the United States, Italy and Spain. T cells, B-cell-depleted T cells, or PBMCs provided the cDNA or gDNA that served as material.

V was clipped by 8 bases and J by 5 bases; unmatched bases: 5. The CDR3 runs 14 residues. CDR1 SEHNR and CDR2 FQNEAQ come from the germline V gene (reference sequence). Seattle cases were enrolled at active infection and followed longitudinally. The assay was immunoSEQ multiplex PCR, and TCRdb's table has in-frame clones only and misses some. The table shows about 68,000 clones, with 75% to 95% occurring only once. The TCR was taken from a man aged 40-49 years with COVID-19, enrolled during active disease. Sequenced sample: peripheral blood. The chain combines TRBV7-9 with TRBJ2-3; 12 positions match TRBD2. CDR3 bases: TGTGCCAGCTGGGCTAGCGGGGGGGGAGATACGCAGTATTTT. Residues: CASWASGGGDTQYF.